There are many counts of the clone carrying this TCR beta chain. The sample belongs to a study of blood T cells in healthy people across ages. Germline V gene sequence: CDR1 DFQATT, CDR2 SNEGSKA (reference sequence). The CDR3 covers 14 residues. V shed 3 bases, J shed 2 bases, and the junction held 5 bases outside the gene matches. The use of a sample-barcoded 5' primer and a J-beta primer mix characterized a second PCR of roughly 7 to 12 cycles. TCRdb re-derived calls from the 5' RACE reads in MiXCR, one entry per CDR3 protein. The profile covers 650,000 to 1,000,000 distinct CDR3 sequences, with roughly 34% appearing a single time and 10% to 15% taken by the ten largest.

This TCR derives from a man between 18 and 29 years old in good health. Input material: blood. The chain combines TRBV20-1 with TRBJ2-5; 8 positions match TRBD2. CDR3 residues: CSARGGGNQETQYF. As DNA, the CDR3 is TGCAGTGCTAGGGGCGGGGGGAATCAAGAGACCCAGTACTTC.